The sample holds a few counts of the clone carrying this T cell receptor (beta chain). Individually, cDNA molecules had unique molecular identifiers attached to them. TCRdb re-called the 5' RACE reads with MiXCR, one entry per CDR3 protein. The table includes tens of thousands of distinct CDR3 sequences, around 12% detected once. The CDR3 spans 15 residues. Trimming removed 5 bases from V and 0 bases from J; junction bases left unmatched: 4. Germline V gives CDR1 SEHNR, CDR2 FQNEAQ (reference sequence). The sample is drawn from a study of early T cells in non-severe SARS-CoV-2 infection. Looking at the study overall: Sequencing was performed on bulk RNA from unsorted whole blood, leaving chains unpaired.

This chain joins TRBV7-9 and TRBJ1-3, with 7 bases fitting TRBD1. This clonotype was sampled from an adult who was a healthcare worker with PCR-confirmed SARS-CoV-2 infection or an uninfected control (not recorded which). The material was whole blood, obtained at baseline. CDR3 sequence: CASSAGTASGNTIYF. The CDR3, as DNA: TGTGCCAGCAGCGCCGGGACAGCCTCTGGAAACACCATATATTTT.